A selection of T cell receptor beta chains follows, all from one sample in a study of T cell responses to AZD1222 COVID-19 vaccine. Repertoires were generated with immunoSEQ multiplex PCR, while TCRdb's copy carries only in-frame clones and drops some. The sample shows over 100,000 clones, 85% to 90% of them seen only once. The sequencing used peripheral blood, collected on day 0 of AZD1222 vaccination. The receptor set was obtained from an adult in good health. Each CDR3 is given with its conserved first and last residue. A D gene is named only where the DNA matches it firmly. Clone size is stated in some rows and not others, as once, few, many or a class when expanded.

TRBV29-1	NA	TRBJ2-1	NA	TGCAGCGTTGGAGGGCTTCGAGGGGAGCAGTTCTTC	CSVGGLRGEQFF
TRBV6-5	NA	TRBJ1-1	NA	TGTGCCAGCAGTTACGGGAACTTGAACACTGAAGCTTTCTTT	CASSYGNLNTEAFF
TRBV18	NA	TRBJ2-5	NA	TGTGCCAGCTCACGGGCAGGGGTACGGCAAGAGACCCAGTACTTC	CASSRAGVRQETQYF
TRBV2	TRBD1	TRBJ1-5	NA	TGTGCCAGCAGTGAATCAGGGGGTCAGCCCCAGCATTTT	CASSESGGQPQHF
TRBV19	TRBD2	TRBJ2-1	NA	TGTGCCAGTAGTATTGTTCAGGGAGGGAGCGATGAGCAGTTCTTC	CASSIVQGGSDEQFF
TRBV5-5	TRBD1	TRBJ1-5	NA	TGTGCCAGCAGCTTGGAGGGACAGAACTATCAGCCCCAGCATTTT	CASSLEGQNYQPQHF
TRBV12-3/TRBV12-4	NA	TRBJ1-3	NA	TGTGCCAGCAGCGCCCTCGGAAACACCATATATTTT	CASSALGNTIYF
TRBV28	NA	TRBJ2-2	NA	TGTGCCAGCAGTGGACTCCGGGACGCAGGCCCGGATAACACCGGGGAGCTGTTTTTT	CASSGLRDAGPDNTGELFF
TRBV14	NA	TRBJ2-3	NA	TGTGCCAGCAGTCGGGACTTGACGAACACAGATACGCAGTATTTT	CASSRDLTNTDTQYF
TRBV18	NA	TRBJ1-2	NA	TGTGCCAGCTCGCCCCACCCGGGGGATGGCTACACCTTC	CASSPHPGDGYTF
TRBV12-1	NA	TRBJ2-1	NA	TGTGCCAGCAGCTCCATCCCCTCTAGCGTTCATGAGCAGTTCTTC	CASSSIPSSVHEQFF
TRBV7-9	NA	TRBJ1-1	NA	TGTGCCAGCAGCCCCCCCGCGGGGTCGAACACTGAAGCTTTCTTT	CASSPPAGSNTEAFF
TRBV5-1	NA	TRBJ2-7	NA	TGCGCCAGCAGCTCCGGCGGCGGTCGTTCCTACGAGCAGTACTTC	CASSSGGGRSYEQYF
TRBV19	NA	TRBJ2-4	NA	TGTGCCAGTAGTATGGCGAGTAGGAAAAACATTCAGTACTTC	CASSMASRKNIQYF
TRBV24-1	NA	TRBJ2-3	NA	TGTGCCACCAGTGATGGAAAGTGGGGGCAGGCAGATACGCAGTATTTT	CATSDGKWGQADTQYF
TRBV4-2	NA	TRBJ1-3	NA	TGTGCCAGCAGCCAAGCGATCGGGTTCTCTGGAAACACCATATATTTT	CASSQAIGFSGNTIYF
TRBV5-4	TRBD1	TRBJ1-2	NA	TGTGCCAGCAGGCCAGTGGGGACAGGGGATGGCTACACCTTC	CASRPVGTGDGYTF
TRBV7-9	TRBD1	TRBJ1-1	few	TGTGCCAGCAGCTCCCGGGACAGGGGGCTTACTGAAGCTTTCTTT	CASSSRDRGLTEAFF